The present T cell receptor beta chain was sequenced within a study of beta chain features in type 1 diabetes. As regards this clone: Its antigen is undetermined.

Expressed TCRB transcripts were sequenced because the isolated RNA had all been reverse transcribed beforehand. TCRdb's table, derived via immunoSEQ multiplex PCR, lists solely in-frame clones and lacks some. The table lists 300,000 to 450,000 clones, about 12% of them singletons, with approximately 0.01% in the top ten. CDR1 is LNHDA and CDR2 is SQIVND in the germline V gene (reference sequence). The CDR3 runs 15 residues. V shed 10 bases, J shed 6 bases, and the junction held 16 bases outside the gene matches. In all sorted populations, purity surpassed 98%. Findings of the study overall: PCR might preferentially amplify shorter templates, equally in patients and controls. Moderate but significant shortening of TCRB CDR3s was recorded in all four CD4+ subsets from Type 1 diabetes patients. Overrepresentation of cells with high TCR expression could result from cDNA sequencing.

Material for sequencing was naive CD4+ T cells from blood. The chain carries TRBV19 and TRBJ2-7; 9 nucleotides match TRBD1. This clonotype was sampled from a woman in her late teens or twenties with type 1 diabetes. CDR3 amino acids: CATQKPGQGPGEQYF. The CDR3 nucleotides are TGTGCCACCCAAAAGCCGGGACAGGGTCCGGGCGAGCAGTACTTC.